The clone carrying this TCR beta chain came up once. Its antigen is not known. One end of the junction is discordant with germline, which a read error may explain. The data stem from a study of T cell responses to AZD1222 COVID-19 vaccine. General study findings and limits: Spike-wide coverage was observed for vaccine-associated CD4 TCRs, with dominant responses at 160-218 and 743-854. White British donors predominated, females outnumbered males, and clonal diversity was possibly underestimated. No repertoire was sampled before or during the peak T cell response, only after it.

Here immunoSEQ multiplex PCR was the method, and the copy in TCRdb shows in-frame clones only, minus some. The sample consists of approximately 140,000 clones, about nine tenths of them appearing once. The V gene's germline CDR1 is MNHEY and CDR2 SMNVEV (reference sequence). The CDR3 extends over 16 amino acids. V is TRBV27 and J is TRBJ2-1; perhaps TRBD2 as D (6 bases). The clonotype was recovered from an adult who received the AZD1222 COVID-19 vaccine. The sequenced sample was peripheral blood, obtained 28 days after the second AZD1222 dose. The CDR3 here is CASRLSKASEHNEQFF. Written as DNA, the CDR3 is TGTGCCAGCAGGTTATCGAAGGCTAGCGAGCACAATGAGCAGTTCTTC.